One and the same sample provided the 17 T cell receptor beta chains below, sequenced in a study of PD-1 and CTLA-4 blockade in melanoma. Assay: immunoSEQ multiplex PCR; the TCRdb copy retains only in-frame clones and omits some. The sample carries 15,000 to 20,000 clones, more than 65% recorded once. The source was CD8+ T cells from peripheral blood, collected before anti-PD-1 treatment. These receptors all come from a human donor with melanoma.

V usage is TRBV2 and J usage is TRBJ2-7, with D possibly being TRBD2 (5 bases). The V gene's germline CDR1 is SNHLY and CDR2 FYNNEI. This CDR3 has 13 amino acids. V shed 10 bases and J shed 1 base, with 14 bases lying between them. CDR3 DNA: TGTGCCAAAACGGACTCAAAATCCTACGAGCAGTACTTC. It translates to CAKTDSKSYEQYF.

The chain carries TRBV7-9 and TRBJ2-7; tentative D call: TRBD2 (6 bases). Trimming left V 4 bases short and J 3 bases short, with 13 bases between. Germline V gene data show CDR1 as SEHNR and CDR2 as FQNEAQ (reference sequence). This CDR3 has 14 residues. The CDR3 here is CASSSTGLRYEQYF. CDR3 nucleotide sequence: TGTGCCAGCAGCTCGACGGGACTCCGCTACGAGCAGTACTTC. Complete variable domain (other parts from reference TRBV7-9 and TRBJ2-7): DTGVSQNPRHKITKRGQNVTFRCDPISEHNRLYWYRQTLGQGPEFLTYFQNEAQLEKSRLLSDRFSAERPKGSFSTLEIQRTEQGDSAMYLCASSSTGLRYEQYFGPGTRLTVT.

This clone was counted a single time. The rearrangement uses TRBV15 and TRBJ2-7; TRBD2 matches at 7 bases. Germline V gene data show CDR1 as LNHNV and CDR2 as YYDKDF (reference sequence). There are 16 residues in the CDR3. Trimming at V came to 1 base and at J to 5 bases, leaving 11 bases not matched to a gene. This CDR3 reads CATSRGSGREADEQYF. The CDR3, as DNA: TGTGCCACCAGCAGAGGGTCAGGCCGGGAGGCGGACGAGCAGTACTTC. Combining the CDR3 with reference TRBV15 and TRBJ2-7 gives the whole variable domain DAMVIQNPRYQVTQFGKPVTLSCSQTLNHNVMYWYQQKSSQAPKLLFHYYDKDFNNEADTPDNFQSRRPNTSFCFLDIRSPGLGDTAMYLCATSRGSGREADEQYFGPGTRLTVT.

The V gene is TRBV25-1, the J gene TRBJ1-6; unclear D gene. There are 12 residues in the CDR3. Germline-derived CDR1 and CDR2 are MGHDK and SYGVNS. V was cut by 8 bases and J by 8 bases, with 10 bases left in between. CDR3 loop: CASSLGDSPLHF. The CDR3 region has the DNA TGTGCCAGCTCCCTGGGAGATTCACCCCTCCACTTT.

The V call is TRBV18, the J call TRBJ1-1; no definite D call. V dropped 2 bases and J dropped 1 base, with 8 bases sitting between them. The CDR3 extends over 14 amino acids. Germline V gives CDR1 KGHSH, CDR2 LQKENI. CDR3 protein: CASSPKRRNTEAFF. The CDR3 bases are TGTGCCAGCTCACCAAAAAGGAGGAACACTGAAGCTTTCTTT.

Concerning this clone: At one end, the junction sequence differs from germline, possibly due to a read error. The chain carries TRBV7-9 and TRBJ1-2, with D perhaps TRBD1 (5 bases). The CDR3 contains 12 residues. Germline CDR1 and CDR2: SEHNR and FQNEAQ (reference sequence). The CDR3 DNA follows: TGTGCCAGCAGTTTAGACAGCTATGGCTACACCTTC. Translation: CASSLDSYGYTF.

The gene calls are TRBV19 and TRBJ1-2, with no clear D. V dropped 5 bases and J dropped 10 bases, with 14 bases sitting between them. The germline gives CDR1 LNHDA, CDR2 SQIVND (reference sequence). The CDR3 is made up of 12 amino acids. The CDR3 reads CASSPGIWDYTF. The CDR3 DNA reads TGTGCCAGTAGTCCGGGGATCTGGGACTACACCTTC. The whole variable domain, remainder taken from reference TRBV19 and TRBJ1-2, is DGGITQSPKYLFRKEGQNVTLSCEQNLNHDAMYWYRQDPGQGLRLIYYSQIVNDFQKGDIAEGYSVSREKKESFPLTVTSAQKNPTAFYLCASSPGIWDYTFGSGTRLTVV.

CDR3 sequence reads: CASSAENTDTQYF. The CDR3 DNA follows: TGTGCCAGCAGTGCGGAAAACACAGATACGCAGTATTTT. The chain is built from TRBV28 and TRBJ2-3; D uncertain. The germline V gene encodes CDR1 MDHEN and CDR2 SYDVKM. The CDR3 runs to 13 residues. V was cut by 5 bases and J by 2 bases, with 8 bases left in between.

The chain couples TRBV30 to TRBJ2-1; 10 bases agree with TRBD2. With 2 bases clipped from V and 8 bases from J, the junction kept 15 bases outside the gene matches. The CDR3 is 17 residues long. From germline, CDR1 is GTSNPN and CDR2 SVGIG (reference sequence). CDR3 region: CAWSSLAGVVLGDEQFF. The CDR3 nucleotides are TGTGCCTGGAGTTCGCTAGCGGGAGTGGTCTTAGGTGATGAGCAGTTCTTC.

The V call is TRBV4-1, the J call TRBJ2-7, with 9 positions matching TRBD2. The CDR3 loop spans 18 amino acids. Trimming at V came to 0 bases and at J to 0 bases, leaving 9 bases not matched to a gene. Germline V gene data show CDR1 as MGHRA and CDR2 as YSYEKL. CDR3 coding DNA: TGCGCCAGCAGCCAAGATCCCCTAGCGGGGAGGAGCTCCTACGAGCAGTACTTC. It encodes CASSQDPLAGRSSYEQYF.

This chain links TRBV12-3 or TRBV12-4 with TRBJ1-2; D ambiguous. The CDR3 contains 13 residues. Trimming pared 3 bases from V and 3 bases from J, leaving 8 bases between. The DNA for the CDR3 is TGTGCCAGCAGTTTCCTTTGGGACTATGGCTACACCTTC. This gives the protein CASSFLWDYGYTF.

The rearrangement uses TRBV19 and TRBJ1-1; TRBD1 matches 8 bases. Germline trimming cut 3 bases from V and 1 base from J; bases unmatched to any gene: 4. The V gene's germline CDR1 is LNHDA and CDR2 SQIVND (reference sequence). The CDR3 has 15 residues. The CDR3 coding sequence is TGTGCCAGTAGTATTTGGGGGACAGGGAACACTGAAGCTTTCTTT. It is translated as CASSIWGTGNTEAFF. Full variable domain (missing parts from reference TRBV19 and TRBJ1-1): DGGITQSPKYLFRKEGQNVTLSCEQNLNHDAMYWYRQDPGQGLRLIYYSQIVNDFQKGDIAEGYSVSREKKESFPLTVTSAQKNPTAFYLCASSIWGTGNTEAFFGQGTRLTVV.

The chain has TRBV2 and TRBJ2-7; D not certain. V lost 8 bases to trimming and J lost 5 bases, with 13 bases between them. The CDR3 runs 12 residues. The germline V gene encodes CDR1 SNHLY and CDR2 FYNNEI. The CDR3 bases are TGTGCCAGCCATTCCACAGTCGACGAGCAGTACTTC. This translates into CASHSTVDEQYF.

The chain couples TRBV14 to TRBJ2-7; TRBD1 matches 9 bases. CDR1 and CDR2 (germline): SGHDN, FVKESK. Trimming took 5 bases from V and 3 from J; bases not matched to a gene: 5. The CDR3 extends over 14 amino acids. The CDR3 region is CASSMGQGNYEQYF. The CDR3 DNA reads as TGTGCCAGCAGCATGGGACAGGGAAACTACGAGCAGTACTTC.

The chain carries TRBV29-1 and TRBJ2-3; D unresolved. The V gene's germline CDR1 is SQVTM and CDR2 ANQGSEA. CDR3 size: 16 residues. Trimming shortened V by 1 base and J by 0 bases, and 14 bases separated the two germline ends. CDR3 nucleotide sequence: TGCAGCGTTGAAGCTCCGGCTAGAATAAGCACAGATACGCAGTATTTT. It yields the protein CSVEAPARISTDTQYF.

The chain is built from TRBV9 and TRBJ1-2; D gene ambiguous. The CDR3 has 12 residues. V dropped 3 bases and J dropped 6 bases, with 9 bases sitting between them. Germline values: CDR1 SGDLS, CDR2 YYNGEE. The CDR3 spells CASSGSRDGYTF. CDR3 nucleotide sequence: TGTGCCAGCAGCGGTAGCCGGGATGGCTACACCTTC.

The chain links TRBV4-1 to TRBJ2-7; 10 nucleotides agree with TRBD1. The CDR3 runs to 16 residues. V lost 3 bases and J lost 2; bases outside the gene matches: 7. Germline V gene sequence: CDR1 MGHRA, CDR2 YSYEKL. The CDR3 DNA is TGCGCCAGCAGCCAGGGACAGGGGCCCGGAGCCTACGAGCAGTACTTC. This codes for CASSQGQGPGAYEQYF.